Listed below are T cell receptor beta chains from one sample, sequenced in a study of T cells after yellow fever vaccination. From the 5' RACE reads, TCRdb called clonotypes with MiXCR, one entry per CDR3 protein. The table records 200,000 to 300,000 distinct CDR3 sequences, more than 3.5% of them present only once. Sequences were derived from PBMCs, sampled 15 days after the yellow fever booster vaccination. These receptors came from a man aged 18 to 29 who received the YFV17D yellow fever vaccine. CDR3s include the opening cysteine and the closing phenylalanine or tryptophan. The order of the fields is V gene, D gene, CDR3 length, clone size, J gene, CDR3 DNA, CDR3 protein. D genes are given only for firm matches. Not every row has a clone size; where given, it reads once, few, many or a size class.

>TRBV7-9|.|16|many|TRBJ1-1
TGTGCCAGCAGCTTTCGGGGGAGGGGGAAGAACACTGAAGCTTTCTTT
CASSFRGRGKNTEAFF
>TRBV15|.|13|many|TRBJ1-5
TGTGCCACCAGCAGAAACGTAAGGCAGGCCCAGCATTTT
CATSRNVRQAQHF
>TRBV7-9|TRBD2|16|many|TRBJ2-7
TGTGCCAGCAGCCCCCGACGGACTAGCGGGGGGTCCGAGCAGTACTTC
CASSPRRTSGGSEQYF
>TRBV5-1|.|17|.|TRBJ1-3
TGCGCCAGCAGCCCTTCGACAGGCTCTTCCTCTGGAAACACCATATATTTT
CASSPSTGSSSGNTIYF
>TRBV18|.|15|many|TRBJ2-7
TGTGCCAGCTCACTATCCTCGGCAGCACCCTACGAGCAGTACTTC
CASSLSSAAPYEQYF
>TRBV6-6|.|16|many|TRBJ2-3
TGTGCCAGCAGTTCCCCCGACGTTTGGAGCACAGATACGCAGTATTTT
CASSSPDVWSTDTQYF
>TRBV5-1|.|14|many|TRBJ1-6
TGCGCCAGCAGGGGGACGGCGGGGGATTCACCCCTCCACTTT
CASRGTAGDSPLHF
>TRBV19|TRBD1|16|.|TRBJ1-1
TGTGCCAGTAGTACCGGGTCCGGACAGGGTTGGACTGAAGCTTTCTTT
CASSTGSGQGWTEAFF
>TRBV7-6|.|15|many|TRBJ1-3
TGTGCCAGCAGCTTATCCTTAGGGAATGGAAACACCATATATTTT
CASSLSLGNGNTIYF
>TRBV12-3/TRBV12-4|TRBD2|14|many|TRBJ2-3
TGTGCCAGCAGAACCTCGCGGGGGGGAGATACGCAGTATTTT
CASRTSRGGDTQYF
>TRBV20-1|.|11|many|TRBJ2-3
TGCAGTGCTAGTGAGGGGATCACGCAGTATTTT
CSASEGITQYF
>TRBV7-2|.|14|many|TRBJ2-3
TGTGCCAGCAGCTTAGAGGGGGGGGCCAATACGCAGTATTTT
CASSLEGGANTQYF
>TRBV15|TRBD2|15|.|TRBJ2-5
TGTGCCACCAGCAGAGATCGGGGACTAGGGGAGACCCAGTACTTC
CATSRDRGLGETQYF
>TRBV20-1|TRBD2|15|many|TRBJ2-5
TGCAGTGCTAGTGACAGCGGGGGGAGGATAGAGACCCAGTACTTC
CSASDSGGRIETQYF
>TRBV10-3|.|14|many|TRBJ2-5
TGTGCCATCAGTAAGACAGCGTACCAAGAGACCCAGTACTTC
CAISKTAYQETQYF
>TRBV7-9|.|15|many|TRBJ1-1
TGTGCCAGCAGCGACTATCTTCGGGGGGGCACTGAAGCTTTCTTT
CASSDYLRGGTEAFF
>TRBV3-1|.|13|many|TRBJ2-7
TGTGCCAGCAGCCTAAGGGAGGATCTCGAGCAGTACTTC
CASSLREDLEQYF
>TRBV10-3|.|13|many|TRBJ1-5
TGTGCCACCCGGGGGCAGAGCAATCAGCCCCAGCATTTT
CATRGQSNQPQHF
>TRBV20-1|.|14|many|TRBJ2-5
TGCAGTGCTAGAGATCGGTCGGGGCAGGAGACCCAGTACTTC
CSARDRSGQETQYF
>TRBV20-1|TRBD1|13|.|TRBJ1-5
TGCAGTGCACAGACAGGGCGAAATCCGCCCCAGCATTTT
CSAQTGRNPPQHF